This TCR beta chain was sequenced in a study of identical twins. Per germline, CDR1 MDHEN and CDR2 SYDVKM. CDR3 length: 15 amino acids. V lost 4 bases to trimming and J lost 3 bases, with 10 bases between them. Each CDR3 protein is one row after TCRdb ran MiXCR on the 5' RACE reads. Here the sample spans hundreds of thousands of distinct CDR3 sequences, approximately 20% being singletons. Healthy Caucasian individuals made up all the donors. Study conclusions and caveats: Alpha sequences out of frame and shared by twins had excess low generation probability. It was cross-sectional statistical analysis, not following the same donors, that the conclusions relied on.

Worth noting for this clonotype: Its target is not known.

These same records also appear under a second study, on yellow fever vaccine responses in identical twins.

This receptor was identified in a woman between 18 and 29 years old in good health. Sequencing used CD4+ T cells sorted from blood. This chain connects TRBV28 to TRBJ1-6; possible D gene TRBD1, 5 bases. The CDR3 DNA follows: TGTGCCAGCAGTTCCCCGACAGTCTATAATTCACCCCTCCACTTT. Protein product: CASSSPTVYNSPLHF.